One and the same sample provided the 22 T cell receptor beta chains below, sequenced in a study of blood T cell repertoires in COVID-19. Profiled with immunoSEQ multiplex PCR; TCRdb holds only in-frame clones, not every one. The repertoire holds about 27,000 clones, with around 90% as singletons. The specimen sequenced was peripheral blood. These receptors came from a woman aged 45-59 years with active COVID-19.

This clone has more than one count but fewer than ten. The gene calls are TRBV5-1 and TRBJ1-2; D is undetermined. This CDR3 spans 15 amino acids. V dropped 0 bases and J dropped 3 bases, with 12 bases sitting between them. From germline, CDR1 is SGHRS and CDR2 YFSETQ. CDR3 DNA: TGCGCCAGCAGCTTGGCCCAAGCGGGATACTATGGCTACACCTTC. It is translated as CASSLAQAGYYGYTF.

In DNA, the CDR3 is TGTGCCAGCAGCAAGGACAGGGCCCGCAATCAGCCCCAGCATTTT. Its translation is CASSKDRARNQPQHF. V and J are TRBV27 and TRBJ1-5; TRBD1 aligns across 8 bases. The germline V gene encodes CDR1 MNHEY and CDR2 SMNVEV (reference sequence). This CDR3 spans 15 amino acids. The V and J ends lost 6 bases and 2 bases, in that order; junction bases with no gene match: 6.

The chain combines TRBV19 with TRBJ2-1; 9 bases fit TRBD1. Germline CDR1 and CDR2: LNHDA and SQIVND (reference sequence). The J segment lost 7 bases and the V segment lost 8 bases, leaving 6 bases of the junction unmatched. There are 13 residues in the CDR3. CDR3 residues: CASQTGGGNEQFF. The CDR3 bases are TGTGCCAGTCAGACAGGGGGGGGGAATGAGCAGTTCTTC.

This chain connects TRBV19 to TRBJ2-7; TRBD2 aligns across 15 bases. Germline loops: CDR1 LNHDA, CDR2 SQIVND (reference sequence). CDR3 length: 16 residues. V lost 5 bases and J lost 0; bases outside the gene matches: 2. The CDR3: CASSGTSGRISYEQYF. In DNA, the CDR3 is TGTGCCAGTAGTGGGACTAGCGGGAGGATCTCCTACGAGCAGTACTTC.

The chain joins TRBV21-1 to TRBJ2-2; the table names TRBD1, a call not compared with the DNA. TRBV21-1 corresponds to a pseudogene. The CDR3 is 15 amino acids. CDR3 region: CASSARQARTGELFF. The CDR3 DNA is TGTGCCAGCAGCGCCCGACAGGCTCGCACCGGGGAGCTGTTTTTT.

This chain connects TRBV7-9 to TRBJ1-5; no firm D call. Germline V gene sequence: CDR1 SEHNR, CDR2 FQNEAQ (reference sequence). Trimming left V 1 base short and J 1 base short, with 8 bases between. There are 15 residues in the CDR3. CDR3 sequence: CASSLGAGSNQPQHF. DNA of the CDR3: TGTGCCAGCAGCTTAGGAGCCGGGAGCAATCAGCCCCAGCATTTT.

This clone was counted between two and nine times. The rearrangement joins TRBV19 to TRBJ2-7, with D maybe TRBD2 (5 bases). Looked up from germline, CDR1 is LNHDA and CDR2 is SQIVND (reference sequence). The V gene lost 5 bases and the J gene lost 5 bases, with 19 bases spanning the gap. The CDR3 is 15 amino acids. CDR3 region: CASSPGMGIVHEQYF. CDR3 DNA: TGTGCCAGTAGTCCCGGGATGGGAATCGTCCACGAGCAGTACTTC.

The V call is TRBV7-9, the J call TRBJ2-3; 13 bases line up with TRBD2. The trim removed 5 bases at V and 5 bases at J, leaving 10 bases unmatched. The CDR3 has 17 residues. The germline V gene encodes CDR1 SEHNR and CDR2 FQNEAQ (reference sequence). The CDR3 coding sequence is TGTGCCAGCAGCCTCACTAGCGGGAGGGGTATGGGAGATACGCAGTATTTT. Translation gives CASSLTSGRGMGDTQYF.

The DNA for the CDR3 is TGTGCCAGTAGCCCCGGAGGGCCCACAGAAGCTTTCTTT. This codes for CASSPGGPTEAFF. J is TRBJ1-1 and V is TRBV19; D is ambiguous. V lost 6 bases and J 8 bases, leaving 16 bases between the germline ends. CDR3 length equals 13 residues. CDR1 LNHDA and CDR2 SQIVND come from the germline V gene (reference sequence). The full variable domain, in which reference TRBV19 and TRBJ1-1 provide the parts outside the CDR3, is DGGITQSPKYLFRKEGQNVTLSCEQNLNHDAMYWYRQDPGQGLRLIYYSQIVNDFQKGDIAEGYSVSREKKESFPLTVTSAQKNPTAFYLCASSPGGPTEAFFGQGTRLTVV.

This chain joins TRBV7-9 and TRBJ1-2, with 8 bases fitting TRBD1. CDR1 is SEHNR and CDR2 is FQNEAQ in the germline V gene (reference sequence). This CDR3 is built from 17 residues. The ends lost 3 bases at V and 1 base at J; junction bases unmatched: 10. The CDR3 here is CASSFEDRGPINYGYTF. DNA of the CDR3: TGTGCCAGCAGCTTCGAAGACAGGGGACCAATTAACTATGGCTACACCTTC.

The J gene is TRBJ2-7, the V gene TRBV6-8; the D is unclear. Trimming pared 6 bases from V and 2 bases from J, leaving 14 bases between. Germline V gene sequence: CDR1 MNHGY, CDR2 SAAAGT. This CDR3 region has 14 residues. The CDR3 DNA sequence: TGTGCCAGCAGCCGTACTTCTGGGCCCTACGAGCAGTACTTC. Translated, it gives CASSRTSGPYEQYF.

This sequence joins TRBV5-1 and TRBJ2-7, with 7 bases identical to TRBD2. The length of the CDR3 is 15 residues. Per germline, CDR1 SGHRS and CDR2 YFSETQ. V shed 4 bases and J 2 bases; nucleotides not matched to a gene: 9. In DNA form, the CDR3 reads TGCGCCAGCAGCAGGAACGGGCGGGGGACCTACGAGCAGTACTTC. Translating gives CASSRNGRGTYEQYF.

This clone was seen only a few times. The J gene is TRBJ2-1, the V gene TRBV11-2, with 9 bases that match TRBD2. CDR1 and CDR2 from the germline V gene are SGHAT and FQNNGV. The CDR3 covers 18 residues. V shed 2 bases and J 2 bases; nucleotides not matched to a gene: 10. The CDR3 DNA follows: TGTGCCAGCAGCTTACTACTAGCGGGCCCTTCCGCCTACAATGAGCAGTTCTTC. Its translation is CASSLLLAGPSAYNEQFF. Based on the CDR3 plus reference TRBV11-2 and TRBJ2-1, the full variable domain is EAGVAQSPRYKIIEKRQSVAFWCNPISGHATLYWYQQILGQGPKLLIQFQNNGVVDDSQLPKDRFSAERLKGVDSTLKIQPAKLEDSAVYLCASSLLLAGPSAYNEQFFGPGTRLTVL.

The chain employs TRBV27 and TRBJ2-1, with D perhaps matching TRBD1 (6 bases). V was shortened by 2 bases and J by 3 bases, with 8 bases between the two germline ends. CDR3 length: 14 amino acids. Germline V gives CDR1 MNHEY, CDR2 SMNVEV (reference sequence). The CDR3 region has the DNA TGTGCCAGCAGTTTACAGGGGCTCTACAATGAGCAGTTCTTC. It codes for CASSLQGLYNEQFF.

This rearrangement joins TRBV4-2 to TRBJ2-1, with 11 bases matching TRBD2. The V and J ends lost 3 bases and 0 bases, in that order; junction bases with no gene match: 7. This CDR3 contains 18 residues. Germline V gene sequence: CDR1 LGHNA, CDR2 YNFKEQ. DNA of the CDR3: TGTGCCAGCAGCCAGGGACTAGCGGCACTGAGCTCCTACAATGAGCAGTTCTTC. This sequence encodes CASSQGLAALSSYNEQFF.

This sequence joins TRBV4-1 and TRBJ2-3; 10 bases map to TRBD2. Germline V gene lookup returns CDR1 MGHRA and CDR2 YSYEKL. The V gene end was trimmed by 5 bases and the J gene end by 3 bases; junction bases not matched to a gene: 8. This CDR3 comprises 16 residues. CDR3 sequence (DNA): TGCGCCAGCAGCATTATAGGACTAGCGGAAACAGATACGCAGTATTTT. This codes for CASSIIGLAETDTQYF.

This chain connects TRBV10-2 to TRBJ2-7, with TRBD1 as a possible D gene (6 bases). Germline V gene data show CDR1 as WSHSY and CDR2 as SAAADI. The length of the CDR3 is 13 residues. The V end was cut by 3 bases, the J end by 4 bases, with 10 bases between. CDR3 sequence: CASSEAGTYEQYF. DNA of the CDR3: TGCGCCAGCAGTGAAGCAGGGACATACGAGCAGTACTTC.

This chain uses TRBV19 with TRBJ2-5, with D perhaps matching TRBD2 (5 bases). From germline, CDR1 is LNHDA and CDR2 SQIVND (reference sequence). The CDR3 runs 12 residues. V dropped 8 bases and J dropped 5 bases, with 12 bases sitting between them. CDR3 in amino acids: CASATPGETQYF. CDR3 bases: TGTGCCAGTGCGACGCCGGGGGAGACCCAGTACTTC.

This clone was detected only once. This rearrangement joins TRBV10-3 to TRBJ2-2; TRBD1 agrees at 8 bases. Losses at the gene ends were 8 bases for V and 0 bases for J; bases not matched to a gene: 2. The length of the CDR3 is 14 residues. The germline gives CDR1 ENHRY, CDR2 SYGVKD. CDR3 sequence reads: CAIRTGTNTGELFF. CDR3 DNA: TGTGCCATCCGGACAGGGACGAACACCGGGGAGCTGTTTTTT.

As concerns this clone: Other DNA sequences in the same sample also yield this CDR3. This chain uses TRBV2 with TRBJ2-7; a weak D match, TRBD1 (6 bases). V lost 4 bases and J 2 bases, leaving 9 bases between the germline ends. CDR3 length: 13 amino acids. CDR1 and CDR2 from the germline V gene are SNHLY and FYNNEI. The CDR3 nucleotides read TGTGCCAGCAGTGTTGGGGGCCCCTACGAGCAGTACTTC. Translation gives CASSVGGPYEQYF.

V and J are TRBV5-4 and TRBJ2-7; no clear D gene. V lost 4 bases and J 2 bases, leaving 13 bases between the germline ends. This CDR3 spans 14 amino acids. Germline CDR1 is SGHNT and CDR2 is YYREEE (reference sequence). This CDR3 reads CASSPAGPAYEQYF. The CDR3 DNA follows: TGTGCCAGCAGCCCCGCAGGTCCCGCCTACGAGCAGTACTTC. The entire variable domain, with the rest obtained from reference TRBV5-4 and TRBJ2-7, is as follows: ETGVTQSPTHLIKTRGQQVTLRCSSQSGHNTVSWYQQALGQGPQFIFQYYREEENGRGNFPPRFSGLQFPNYSSELNVNALELDDSALYLCASSPAGPAYEQYFGPGTRLTVT.

This rearrangement joins TRBV25-1 to TRBJ2-5; TRBD1 aligns across 9 bases. V was clipped by 1 base and J by 5 bases; unmatched bases: 5. Germline values: CDR1 MGHDK, CDR2 SYGVNS. CDR3 length: 15 amino acids. The CDR3 nucleotides are TGTGCCAGCAGTGAATCGGGACAGGGAGGGGAGACCCAGTACTTC. Translating it yields CASSESGQGGETQYF.